This TCR beta chain was profiled in a study of graft-versus-host responses after intestinal transplantation. Across the whole study: Recipients were given multivisceral, liver-intestinal, or isolated intestinal transplants.

TCRdb's copy holds only in-frame clones and misses some; the assay was immunoSEQ multiplex PCR. The data hold over 40,000 clones, with approximately 84% observed a single time. Of note for this clone: Its matching antigen is unknown.

This CDR3 is 14 amino acids long. Germline V gene data show CDR1 as KGHSH and CDR2 as LQKENI. Trimming shortened V by 5 bases and J by 2 bases, and 13 bases separated the two germline ends. Points from the study as a whole: GvH clones appeared in recipient marrow, some first in ileum or blood.

The chain links TRBV18 to TRBJ2-7; D uncertain. The specimen was unstimulated CD4+ T cells sorted from spleen or lymph node cells, collected before transplant. The clonotype was recovered from a human donor who was the organ donor for an intestinal transplant. The DNA of the CDR3 is TGTGCCAGCTCATACCTCGGGCTACCCTACGAGCAGTACTTC. Translating gives CASSYLGLPYEQYF.